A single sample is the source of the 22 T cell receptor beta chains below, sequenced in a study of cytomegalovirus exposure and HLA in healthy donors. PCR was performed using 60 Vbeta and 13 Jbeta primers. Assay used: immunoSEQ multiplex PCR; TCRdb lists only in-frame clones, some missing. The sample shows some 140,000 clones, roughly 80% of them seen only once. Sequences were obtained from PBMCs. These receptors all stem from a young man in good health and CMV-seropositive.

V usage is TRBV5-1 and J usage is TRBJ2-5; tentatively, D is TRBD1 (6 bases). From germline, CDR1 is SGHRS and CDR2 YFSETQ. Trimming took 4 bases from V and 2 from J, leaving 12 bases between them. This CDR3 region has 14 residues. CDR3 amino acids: CASSPGAGQETQYF. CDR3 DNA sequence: TGCGCCAGCAGCCCAGGGGCAGGGCAAGAGACCCAGTACTTC.

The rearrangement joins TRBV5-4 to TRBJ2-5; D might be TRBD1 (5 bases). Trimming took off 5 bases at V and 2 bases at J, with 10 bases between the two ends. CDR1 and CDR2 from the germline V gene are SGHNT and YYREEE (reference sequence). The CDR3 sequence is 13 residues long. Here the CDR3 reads CASRFQGQETQYF. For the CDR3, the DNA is TGTGCCAGCAGATTCCAGGGACAAGAGACCCAGTACTTC.

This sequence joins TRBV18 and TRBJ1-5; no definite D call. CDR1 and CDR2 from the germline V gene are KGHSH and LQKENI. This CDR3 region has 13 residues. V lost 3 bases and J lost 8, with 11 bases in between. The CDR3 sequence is CASSPQQEEPQHF. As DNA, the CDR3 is TGTGCCAGCTCACCGCAGCAGGAAGAGCCCCAGCATTTT.

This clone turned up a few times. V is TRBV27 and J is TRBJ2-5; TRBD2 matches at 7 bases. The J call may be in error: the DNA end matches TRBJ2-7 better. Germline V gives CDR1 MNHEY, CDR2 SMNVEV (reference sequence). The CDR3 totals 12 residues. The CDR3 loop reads CASSWGRGEQYF. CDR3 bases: TGTGCCAGCAGTTGGGGGAGGGGCGAGCAGTACTTC.

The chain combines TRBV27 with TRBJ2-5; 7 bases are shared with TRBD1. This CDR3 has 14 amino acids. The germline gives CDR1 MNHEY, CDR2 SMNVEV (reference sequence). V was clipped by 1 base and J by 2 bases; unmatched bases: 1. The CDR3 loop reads CASSLWGQQETQYF. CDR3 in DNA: TGTGCCAGCAGTTTATGGGGACAGCAAGAGACCCAGTACTTC.

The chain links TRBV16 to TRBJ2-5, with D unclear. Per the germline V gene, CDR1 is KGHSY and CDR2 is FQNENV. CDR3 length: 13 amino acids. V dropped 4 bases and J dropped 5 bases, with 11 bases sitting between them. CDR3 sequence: CASSLAPSETQYF. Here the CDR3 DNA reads TGTGCCAGCAGCCTGGCTCCTTCGGAGACCCAGTACTTC. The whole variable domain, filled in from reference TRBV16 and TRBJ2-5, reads GEEVAQTPKHLVRGEGQKAKLYCAPIKGHSYVFWYQQVLKNEFKFLISFQNENVFDETGMPKERFSAKCLPNSPCSLEIQATKLEDSAVYFCASSLAPSETQYFGPGTRLLVL.

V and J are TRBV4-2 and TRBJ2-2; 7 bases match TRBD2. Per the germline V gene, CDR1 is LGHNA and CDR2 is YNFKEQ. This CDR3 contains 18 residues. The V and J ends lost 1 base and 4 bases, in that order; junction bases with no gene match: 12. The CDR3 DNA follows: TGTGCCAGCAGCCAAGTTCAGGGCGGGAGAGGTAGCACCGGGGAGCTGTTTTTT. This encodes CASSQVQGGRGSTGELFF.

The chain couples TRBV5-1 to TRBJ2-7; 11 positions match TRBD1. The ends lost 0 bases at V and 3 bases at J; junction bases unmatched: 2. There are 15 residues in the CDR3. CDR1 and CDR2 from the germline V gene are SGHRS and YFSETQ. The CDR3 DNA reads TGCGCCAGCAGCTTGGGGGGGACAGGGGGCTACGAGCAGTACTTC. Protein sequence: CASSLGGTGGYEQYF. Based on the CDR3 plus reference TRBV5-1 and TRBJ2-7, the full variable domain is KAGVTQTPRYLIKTRGQQVTLSCSPISGHRSVSWYQQTPGQGLQFLFEYFSETQRNKGNFPGRFSGRQFSNSRSEMNVSTLELGDSALYLCASSLGGTGGYEQYFGPGTRLTVT.

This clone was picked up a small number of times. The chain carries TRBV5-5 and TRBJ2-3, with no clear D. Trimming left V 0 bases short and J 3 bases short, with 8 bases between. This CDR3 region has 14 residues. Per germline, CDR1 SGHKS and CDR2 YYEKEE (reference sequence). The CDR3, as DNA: TGTGCCAGCAGCTTGGGTCCGGAGACAGATACGCAGTATTTT. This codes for CASSLGPETDTQYF.

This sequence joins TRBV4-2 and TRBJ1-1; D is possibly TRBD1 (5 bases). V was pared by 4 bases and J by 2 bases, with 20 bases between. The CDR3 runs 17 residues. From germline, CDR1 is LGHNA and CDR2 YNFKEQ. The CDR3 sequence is CASSPNIYTGVNTEAFF. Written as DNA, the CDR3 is TGTGCCAGCAGCCCAAACATTTATACAGGTGTTAACACTGAAGCTTTCTTT.

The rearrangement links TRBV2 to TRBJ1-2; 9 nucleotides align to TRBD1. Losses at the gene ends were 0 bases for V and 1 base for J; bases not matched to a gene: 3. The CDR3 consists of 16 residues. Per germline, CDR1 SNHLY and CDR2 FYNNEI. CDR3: CASSEAPGQGNYGYTF. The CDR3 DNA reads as TGTGCCAGCAGTGAAGCTCCGGGACAGGGTAACTATGGCTACACCTTC.

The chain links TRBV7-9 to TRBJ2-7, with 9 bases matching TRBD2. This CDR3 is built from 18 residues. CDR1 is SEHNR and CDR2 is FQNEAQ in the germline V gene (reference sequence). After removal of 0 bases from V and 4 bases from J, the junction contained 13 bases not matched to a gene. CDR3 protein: CASSLANVPGLAYYEQYF. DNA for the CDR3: TGTGCCAGCAGCTTAGCGAACGTACCGGGACTAGCCTATTACGAGCAGTACTTC.

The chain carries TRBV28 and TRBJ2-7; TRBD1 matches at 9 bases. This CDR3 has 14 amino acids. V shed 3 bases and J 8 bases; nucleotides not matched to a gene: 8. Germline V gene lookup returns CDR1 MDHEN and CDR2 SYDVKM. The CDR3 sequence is CASSFPGQGRQQYF. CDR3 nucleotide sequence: TGTGCCAGCAGTTTCCCGGGACAGGGTCGCCAGCAGTACTTC.

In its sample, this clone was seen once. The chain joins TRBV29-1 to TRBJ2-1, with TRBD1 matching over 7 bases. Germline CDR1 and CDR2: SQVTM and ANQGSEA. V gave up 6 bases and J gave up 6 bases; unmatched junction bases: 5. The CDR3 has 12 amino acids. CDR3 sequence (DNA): TGCAGCGTGGATCAGGGGGTCAATGAGCAGTTCTTC. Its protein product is CSVDQGVNEQFF.

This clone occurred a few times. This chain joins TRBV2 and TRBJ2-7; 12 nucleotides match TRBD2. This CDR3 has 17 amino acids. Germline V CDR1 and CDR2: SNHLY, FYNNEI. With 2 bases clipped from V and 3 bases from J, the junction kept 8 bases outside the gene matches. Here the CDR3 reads CASSERLAGANVYEQYF. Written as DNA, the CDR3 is TGTGCCAGCAGTGAAAGACTAGCGGGAGCTAATGTCTACGAGCAGTACTTC.

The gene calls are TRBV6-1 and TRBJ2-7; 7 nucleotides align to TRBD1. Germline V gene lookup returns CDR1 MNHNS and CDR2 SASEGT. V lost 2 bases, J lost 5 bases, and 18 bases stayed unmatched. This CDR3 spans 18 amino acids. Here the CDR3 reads CASSERLRTGRVLNEQYF. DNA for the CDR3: TGTGCCAGCAGTGAAAGGTTAAGGACAGGCCGCGTATTAAACGAGCAGTACTTC.

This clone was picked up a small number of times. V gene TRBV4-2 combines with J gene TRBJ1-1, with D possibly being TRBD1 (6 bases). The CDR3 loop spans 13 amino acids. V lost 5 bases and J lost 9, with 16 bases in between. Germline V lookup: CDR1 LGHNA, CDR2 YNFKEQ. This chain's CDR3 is CASSFLVGHQAFF. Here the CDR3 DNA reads TGTGCCAGCAGCTTCTTGGTGGGACATCAAGCTTTCTTT.

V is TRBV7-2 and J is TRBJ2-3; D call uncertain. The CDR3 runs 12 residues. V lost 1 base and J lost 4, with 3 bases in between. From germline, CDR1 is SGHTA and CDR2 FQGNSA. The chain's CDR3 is CASSLDSDTQYF. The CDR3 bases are TGTGCCAGCAGCTTAGACTCAGATACGCAGTATTTT.

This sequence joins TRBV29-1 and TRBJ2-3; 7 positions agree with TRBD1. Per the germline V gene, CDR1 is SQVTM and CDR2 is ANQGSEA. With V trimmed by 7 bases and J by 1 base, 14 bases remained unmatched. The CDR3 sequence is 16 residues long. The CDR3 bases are TGCAGCGGAAAGAAAATCTACAGGGGCCGCACAGATACGCAGTATTTT. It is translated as CSGKKIYRGRTDTQYF.

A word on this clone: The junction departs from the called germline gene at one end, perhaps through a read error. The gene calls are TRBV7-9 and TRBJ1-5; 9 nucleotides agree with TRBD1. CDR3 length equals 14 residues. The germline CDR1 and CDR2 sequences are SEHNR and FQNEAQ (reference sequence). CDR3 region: CSSSKGQGDQPQHF. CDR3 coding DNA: TGTTCCAGCAGCAAGGGACAGGGAGATCAGCCCCAGCATTTT.

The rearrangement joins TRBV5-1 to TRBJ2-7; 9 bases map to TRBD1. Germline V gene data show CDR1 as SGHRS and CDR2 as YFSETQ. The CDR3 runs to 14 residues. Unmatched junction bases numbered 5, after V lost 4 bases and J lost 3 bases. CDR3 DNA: TGCGCCAGCAGCCCACGGGACAGGGACTACGAGCAGTACTTC. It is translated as CASSPRDRDYEQYF.

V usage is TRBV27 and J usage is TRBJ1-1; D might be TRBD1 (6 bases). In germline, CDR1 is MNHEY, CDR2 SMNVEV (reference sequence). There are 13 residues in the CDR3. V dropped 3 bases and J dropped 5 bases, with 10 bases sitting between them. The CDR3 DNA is TGTGCCAGCAGTTTTCAGGGGCGGACTGAAGCTTTCTTT. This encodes CASSFQGRTEAFF.